The 25 T cell receptor beta chains given below trace back to one sample, sequenced in a study of CD8+ T cells in alopecia areata. Extracted RNA was reverse transcribed, and the resulting cDNA served as sequencing template. This table comes from immunoSEQ multiplex PCR, and its TCRdb copy is limited to in-frame clones, with some not included. The sample lists around 100,000 clones; 80% to 90% were seen once. Treatment indicated: oral pan-JAK inhibitor, 5-10 mg twice daily. The sequencing here drew on CD8+ T cells sorted from blood, taken at week 34, from a patient treated with tofacitinib. Receptors originate from a human donor with alopecia areata.

The chain carries TRBV5-6 and TRBJ2-1; D gene uncertain. This CDR3 contains 11 residues. V lost 0 bases to trimming and J lost 10 bases, with 5 bases between them. Germline CDR1 is SGHDT and CDR2 is YYEEEE. CDR3 DNA sequence: TGTGCCAGCAGCTTGGCCTCGGAGCAGTTCTTC. The encoded protein is CASSLASEQFF.

The rearrangement uses TRBV7-9 and TRBJ2-1, with 8 nucleotides matching TRBD2. Per the germline V gene, CDR1 is SEHNR and CDR2 is FQNEAQ (reference sequence). The trim removed 5 bases at V and 3 bases at J, leaving 9 bases unmatched. The CDR3 has 16 residues. CDR3 in DNA: TGTGCCAGCAGCCCACAGACTAGCGAAGTCTACAATGAGCAGTTCTTC. Translated, it gives CASSPQTSEVYNEQFF.

This clone is labeled as medium-sized. The V call is TRBV27, the J call TRBJ2-1; TRBD2 might be the D (6 bases). The germline V gene has CDR1 MNHEY and CDR2 SMNVEV (reference sequence). Trimming removed 0 bases from V and 3 bases from J, with 6 bases in between. The CDR3 is made up of 14 amino acids. CDR3 DNA: TGTGCCAGCAGTTTATCGGGACTCTACAATGAGCAGTTCTTC. Translation: CASSLSGLYNEQFF.

This chain connects TRBV11-2 to TRBJ2-7; TRBD1 matches 12 bases. The trim removed 5 bases at V and 4 bases at J, leaving 3 bases unmatched. This CDR3 spans 14 amino acids. Germline V gene data show CDR1 as SGHAT and CDR2 as FQNNGV. CDR3 in DNA: TGTGCCAGCAGCACGGGACAGGGGGCTTACGAGCAGTACTTC. Protein sequence: CASSTGQGAYEQYF.

Written as DNA, the CDR3 is TGTGCCAGCAGCTTAACTTTTCAGGGTGCTAGCGGGCTCCCCTACGAGCAGTACTTC. Translated, it gives CASSLTFQGASGLPYEQYF. The V gene is TRBV7-3, the J gene TRBJ2-7, with 8 bases matching TRBD2. The CDR3 covers 19 residues. The ends lost 0 bases at V and 2 bases at J; junction bases unmatched: 15. Per the germline V gene, CDR1 is SGHTA and CDR2 is FQGTGA.

The gene calls are TRBV5-1 and TRBJ2-5; D is possibly TRBD2 (6 bases). V shed 0 bases and J shed 0 bases, with 9 bases lying between them. CDR3 length: 15 amino acids. Germline loops: CDR1 SGHRS, CDR2 YFSETQ. CDR3 loop: CASSLAGGNQETQYF. The CDR3 bases are TGCGCCAGCAGCTTGGCCGGCGGGAACCAAGAGACCCAGTACTTC.

The chain carries TRBV29-1 and TRBJ2-7; no clear D. This CDR3 is 11 amino acids long. Germline loops: CDR1 SQVTM, CDR2 ANQGSEA. V lost 6 bases and J lost 0, with 6 bases in between. This CDR3 reads CSVYDSYEQYF. The CDR3 DNA reads as TGCAGCGTGTACGACTCCTACGAGCAGTACTTC.

V and J are TRBV6-1 and TRBJ2-3; unclear D gene. The V end lost 3 bases, the J end lost 3 bases, and 10 bases lay between the germline ends. The CDR3 is made up of 14 amino acids. Germline V lookup: CDR1 MNHNS, CDR2 SASEGT. CDR3: CASSDYPHTDTQYF. DNA for the CDR3: TGTGCCAGCAGTGACTACCCCCATACAGATACGCAGTATTTT.

The rearrangement links TRBV13 to TRBJ2-5; possible D gene TRBD2, 5 bases. Germline V CDR1 and CDR2: PRHDT, FYEKMQ (reference sequence). Between the trimmed V and J ends, which lost 2 bases and 2 bases, there was a span of 9 bases. The CDR3 loop spans 14 amino acids. This CDR3 is CASSLTGSQETQYF. CDR3 nucleotide sequence: TGTGCCAGCAGCTTAACGGGGAGTCAAGAGACCCAGTACTTC.

The chain has TRBV11-2 and TRBJ2-7; 9 positions agree with TRBD1. Germline V gives CDR1 SGHAT, CDR2 FQNNGV. The V segment lost 5 bases and the J segment 5 bases; nucleotides outside the gene matches: 7. The CDR3 loop spans 14 amino acids. The DNA for the CDR3 is TGTGCCAGCAGCCGCGGGACAGGGATTCACGAGCAGTACTTC. This translates into CASSRGTGIHEQYF.

J is TRBJ2-1 and V is TRBV7-9; the D is unclear. Germline V gene lookup returns CDR1 SEHNR and CDR2 FQNEAQ (reference sequence). The CDR3 consists of 15 residues. The germline V and J ends were trimmed by 5 bases and 4 bases, with 15 bases remaining between them. CDR3 nucleotides: TGTGCCAGCAGCCCTGCCTGGCAGGAATACAATGAGCAGTTCTTC. As protein: CASSPAWQEYNEQFF.

This clone was seen a few times. V usage is TRBV4-1 and J usage is TRBJ1-2, with TRBD1 as a possible D gene (6 bases). V was pared by 1 base and J by 8 bases, with 20 bases between. Per germline, CDR1 MGHRA and CDR2 YSYEKL. CDR3 length equals 16 residues. The CDR3: CASSQGVTGARKGYTF. CDR3 in DNA: TGCGCCAGCAGCCAAGGCGTGACGGGGGCGCGGAAAGGCTACACCTTC.

The chain couples TRBV14 to TRBJ2-7, with 10 positions matching TRBD2. The V gene's germline CDR1 is SGHDN and CDR2 FVKESK. Trimming cost V 2 bases and J 3 bases; bases outside gene matches: 4. The CDR3 has 15 residues. The CDR3 region is CASSQRLAGIYEQYF. In DNA, the CDR3 is TGTGCCAGCAGCCAAAGACTAGCGGGTATCTACGAGCAGTACTTC.

This clone was seen once. The sample has other DNA sequences that encode this CDR3 too. The V gene is TRBV29-1, the J gene TRBJ2-5, with a possible D match to TRBD2 (7 bases). The J call may not be correct, given that the DNA end is closer to TRBJ2-7. The germline CDR1 and CDR2 sequences are SQVTM and ANQGSEA. The CDR3 totals 12 residues. The CDR3 DNA sequence: TGCAGCGTAGGAGGGGGGGGCTACGAGCAGTACTTC. Translating gives CSVGGGGYEQYF.

The chain employs TRBV30 and TRBJ1-4; 10 positions agree with TRBD1. V lost 0 bases and J lost 5; bases outside the gene matches: 3. Per the germline V gene, CDR1 is GTSNPN and CDR2 is SVGIG (reference sequence). CDR3 size: 15 residues. The CDR3 loop is CAWSVGQGGNEKLFF. CDR3 sequence (DNA): TGTGCCTGGAGTGTCGGACAGGGGGGGAATGAAAAACTGTTTTTT.

The V and J genes are TRBV7-8 and TRBJ1-5; D gene ambiguous. Germline CDR1 reads SGHVS; CDR2 reads FQNEAQ. The CDR3 covers 18 residues. The ends were cut back, 3 bases at V and 1 base at J, with 19 bases in the middle. For the CDR3, the DNA is TGTGCCAGCAGCTTTAAGCGGAATCGGAGTCGGAGCAATCAGCCCCAGCATTTT. This codes for CASSFKRNRSRSNQPQHF.

The chain combines TRBV4-1 with TRBJ2-1; the D is unclear. The V end lost 1 base, the J end lost 7 bases, and 11 bases lay between the germline ends. The germline gives CDR1 MGHRA, CDR2 YSYEKL. The CDR3 runs to 14 residues. The CDR3 reads CASSQAPSANEQFF. DNA of the CDR3: TGCGCCAGCAGCCAAGCTCCGTCGGCGAATGAGCAGTTCTTC.

This sequence joins TRBV4-1 and TRBJ2-7; D unresolved. V was pared by 0 bases and J by 2 bases, with 14 bases between. Germline CDR1 is MGHRA and CDR2 is YSYEKL. The CDR3 sequence is 16 residues long. In DNA form, the CDR3 reads TGCGCCAGCAGCCAAGAGGGGAATTACGGAGCCTACGAGCAGTACTTC. It yields the protein CASSQEGNYGAYEQYF.

The V and J genes are TRBV10-3 and TRBJ2-1; D perhaps matches TRBD2 (5 bases). The CDR3 spans 15 residues. Germline assignment: CDR1 ENHRY and CDR2 SYGVKD. Trimming shortened V by 6 bases and J by 2 bases, and 14 bases separated the two germline ends. CDR3 amino acids: CAISFSEGTYNEQFF. In DNA form, the CDR3 reads TGTGCCATCAGCTTCAGTGAGGGAACCTACAATGAGCAGTTCTTC.

The chain has TRBV5-6 and TRBJ1-1, with a tentative D call TRBD1 (5 bases). The CDR3 contains 13 residues. Trimming left V 1 base short and J 4 bases short, with 8 bases between. From germline, CDR1 is SGHDT and CDR2 YYEEEE. CDR3 residues: CASSLWGGTEAFF. The CDR3 DNA reads as TGTGCCAGCAGCTTGTGGGGGGGCACTGAAGCTTTCTTT.

This chain joins TRBV4-1 and TRBJ2-7; 7 positions agree with TRBD2. The CDR3 length is 16 residues. J was trimmed by 3 bases and V by 0 bases; bases with no gene match: 8. Germline CDR1 and CDR2: MGHRA and YSYEKL. The CDR3 loop is CASSQEGGTVNYEQYF. As DNA, the CDR3 is TGCGCCAGCAGCCAAGAGGGGGGGACTGTAAACTACGAGCAGTACTTC.

The chain links TRBV9 to TRBJ2-7; 12 nucleotides match TRBD1. V gave up 3 bases and J gave up 6 bases; unmatched junction bases: 10. CDR3 size: 16 residues. Germline CDR1 SGDLS, CDR2 YYNGEE. The CDR3 nucleotides read TGTGCCAGCAGCGCGCCGGGACAGGGGGCGCAGGGCGAGCAGTACTTC. It translates to CASSAPGQGAQGEQYF.

J is TRBJ2-7 and V is TRBV11-2, with D possibly called TRBD1 or TRBD2 (5 bases each). Germline V gene sequence: CDR1 SGHAT, CDR2 FQNNGV. V lost 5 bases and J lost 3, with 11 bases in between. The CDR3 has 13 residues. CDR3 in amino acids: CASSHWDLYEQYF. DNA of the CDR3: TGTGCCAGCAGCCACTGGGACCTCTACGAGCAGTACTTC.

The CDR3 loop is CSVEDKHDYEQYF. The CDR3 coding sequence is TGCAGCGTTGAAGATAAACACGACTACGAGCAGTACTTC. The V and J genes are TRBV29-1 and TRBJ2-7; D remains ambiguous. The CDR3 has 13 residues. V lost 0 bases, J lost 3 bases, and 9 bases lay in between. The germline gives CDR1 SQVTM, CDR2 ANQGSEA.

V gene TRBV5-6 combines with J gene TRBJ1-1; maybe TRBD1 (5 bases). Trimming shortened V by 0 bases and J by 5 bases, and 8 bases separated the two germline ends. This CDR3 is built from 13 residues. The V gene's germline CDR1 is SGHDT and CDR2 YYEEEE. This CDR3 reads CASSLGRGTEAFF. The CDR3 DNA reads as TGTGCCAGCAGCTTGGGGAGGGGAACTGAAGCTTTCTTT. The variable domain in full, completed from reference TRBV5-6 and TRBJ1-1, reads DAGVTQSPTHLIKTRGQQVTLRCSPKSGHDTVSWYQQALGQGPQFIFQYYEEEERQRGNFPDRFSGHQFPNYSSELNVNALLLGDSALYLCASSLGRGTEAFFGQGTRLTVV.